Listed here are 20 T cell receptor beta chains from one sample, sequenced in a study of T cell repertoires in aging, cancer and after chemotherapy. The template was genomic DNA from peripheral blood, not RNA. Multiplex touch-down PCR with TRB-A/B primers amplified rearranged V-D-J TRB sequences. TCRdb recomputed calls from the multiplex PCR reads with MiXCR, one row per CDR3 protein. The table has more than 2,000 distinct CDR3 sequences, roughly 42% seen once. The sample comprised blood. These TCRs come from a human donor with a solid tumor.

The rearrangement links TRBV6-2 or TRBV6-3 to TRBJ2-3; 8 bases align to TRBD2. The CDR3 runs to 16 residues. CDR1 and CDR2 from the germline V gene are MNHEY and SVGEGT. V gave up 2 bases and J gave up 4 bases; unmatched junction bases: 8. The CDR3 nucleotides read TGTGCCAGCAGTTACGTCGGCGGGGGGTTGGCAGATACGCAGTATTTT. Protein product: CASSYVGGGLADTQYF.

This clonotype occurred a few times. The chain combines TRBV7-6 with TRBJ2-7, with 13 bases lining up with TRBD2. CDR3 size: 15 residues. The V and J ends lost 5 bases and 5 bases, in that order; junction bases with no gene match: 6. CDR1 SGHVS and CDR2 FNYEAQ come from the germline V gene. The chain's CDR3 is CASSLGLAGENEQYF. CDR3 DNA sequence: TGTGCCAGCAGCCTCGGACTAGCGGGAGAGAACGAGCAGTACTTC.

V and J are TRBV6-5 and TRBJ2-2; tentative D call: TRBD2 (6 bases). The V gene's germline CDR1 is MNHEY and CDR2 SVGAGI. V was clipped by 6 bases and J by 2 bases, with 19 bases between them. The CDR3 length is 17 residues. CDR3: CASRSSRGLINTGELFF. In nucleotides, the CDR3 is TGTGCCAGCAGGTCCTCGCGGGGCCTAATTAACACCGGGGAGCTGTTTTTT.

The gene calls are TRBV12-3 or TRBV12-4 and TRBJ2-1, with D possibly being TRBD2 (5 bases). V lost 6 bases and J 6 bases, leaving 9 bases between the germline ends. This CDR3 has 12 residues. CDR3 bases: TGTGCCAGCAGGCGGAGGTCCAATGAGCAGTTCTTC. Translating it yields CASRRRSNEQFF.

The rearrangement uses TRBV12-3 or TRBV12-4 and TRBJ1-5, with unresolved D. Trimming shortened V by 5 bases and J by 7 bases, and 12 bases separated the two germline ends. The CDR3 contains 13 residues. DNA of the CDR3: TGTGCCAGCAGTGATAAATTGACGCAGCCCCAGCATTTT. This translates into CASSDKLTQPQHF.

This chain links TRBV6-2 or TRBV6-3 with TRBJ1-1; TRBD1 might be the D (5 bases). There are 16 residues in the CDR3. The V gene lost 0 bases and the J gene lost 4 bases, with 15 bases spanning the gap. Germline V gives CDR1 MNHEY, CDR2 SVGEGT. The CDR3 DNA follows: TGTGCCAGCAGTTACTCTGCAGGGATCTTGGCCACTGAAGCTTTCTTT. It specifies CASSYSAGILATEAFF.

This clonotype has just a few counts. The chain employs TRBV19 and TRBJ2-3; TRBD2 might be the D (6 bases). The CDR3 length is 16 residues. V was trimmed by 5 bases and J by 0 bases, leaving 15 bases between them. Germline V gene sequence: CDR1 LNHDA, CDR2 SQIVND (reference sequence). The CDR3 sequence: CASSDFGRGSTDTQYF. The CDR3 nucleotides read TGTGCCAGTAGTGACTTCGGGCGGGGTAGCACAGATACGCAGTATTTT.

The chain combines TRBV6-1 with TRBJ1-1, with 10 positions matching TRBD1. The CDR3 runs 15 residues. With 4 bases clipped from V and 5 bases from J, the junction kept 7 bases outside the gene matches. Per the germline V gene, CDR1 is MNHNS and CDR2 is SASEGT. This CDR3 reads CASSATTGGWTEAFF. The CDR3 DNA is TGTGCCAGCAGTGCAACGACAGGGGGCTGGACTGAAGCTTTCTTT.

The chain joins TRBV19 to TRBJ1-1; TRBD1 is a possible D gene (5 bases). The CDR3 loop spans 18 amino acids. The ends were cut back, 0 bases at V and 0 bases at J, with 17 bases in the middle. CDR1 is LNHDA and CDR2 is SQIVND in the germline V gene (reference sequence). The CDR3 protein is CASSIDSGTEKMNTEAFF. CDR3 nucleotides: TGTGCCAGTAGTATAGATTCCGGGACGGAAAAGATGAACACTGAAGCTTTCTTT.

The chain is built from TRBV6-5 and TRBJ1-1; TRBD1 matches at 10 bases. V lost 7 bases and J lost 3; bases outside the gene matches: 17. The germline gives CDR1 MNHEY, CDR2 SVGAGI. The CDR3 is 18 amino acids. The CDR3 spells CASTLLVGPGQGYTEAFF. The CDR3, as DNA: TGTGCCAGCACCCTACTTGTCGGTCCGGGACAGGGGTACACTGAAGCTTTCTTT.

This clonotype was counted between two and nine times. This chain uses TRBV6-5 with TRBJ2-5; maybe TRBD1 (6 bases). V was clipped by 4 bases and J by 5 bases, with 14 bases between them. Germline V lookup: CDR1 MNHEY, CDR2 SVGAGI. This CDR3 region has 14 residues. The CDR3 DNA is TGTGCCAGCAGTTCCCGCAGGGGTTCGGAGACCCAGTACTTC. Translated: CASSSRRGSETQYF.

This clonotype was found a few times. This chain connects TRBV20-1 to TRBJ2-5, with unresolved D. The CDR3 covers 10 residues. V was pared by 5 bases and J by 1 base, with 2 bases between. Per the germline V gene, CDR1 is DFQATT and CDR2 is SNEGSKA (reference sequence). CDR3 amino acids: CSAAQETQYF. The CDR3, as DNA: TGCAGTGCTGCCCAAGAGACCCAGTACTTC.

To note about this clonotype: One end of the junction is discordant with germline, which a read error may explain. The genes are TRBV6-2 or TRBV6-3 and TRBJ2-1, with D uncertain. Germline V lookup: CDR1 MNHEY, CDR2 SVGEGT. The CDR3 sequence is 15 residues long. The CDR3 DNA reads TGTGCCAGCAGCTACTGGGGTCCCCTCTACAATGAGCAGTTCTTC. This sequence encodes CASSYWGPLYNEQFF.

V is TRBV29-1 and J is TRBJ2-2, with TRBD1 matching 10 bases. CDR3 length: 15 residues. The germline V gene encodes CDR1 SQVTM and CDR2 ANQGSEA. J lost 5 bases, V lost 6 bases, and 9 bases had no gene match. CDR3 nucleotides: TGCAGCGTCAAAGAACCGGGACAGGGGACCGGGGAGCTGTTTTTT. Its protein product is CSVKEPGQGTGELFF.

Here the CDR3 DNA reads TGTGCCAGCAGTTTTCGGACTAGCCACCTCTCCTACGAGCAGTACTTC. Amino acid sequence: CASSFRTSHLSYEQYF. This chain links TRBV6-5 with TRBJ2-7; 8 nucleotides line up with TRBD2. Per germline, CDR1 MNHEY and CDR2 SVGAGI. Losses at the gene ends were 4 bases for V and 0 bases for J; bases not matched to a gene: 8. The CDR3 runs to 16 residues.

The chain recombines TRBV7-3 with TRBJ2-7, with 7 bases that match TRBD2. CDR1 and CDR2 from the germline V gene are SGHTA and FQGTGA. The CDR3 extends over 16 amino acids. V shed 1 base, J shed 4 bases, and the junction held 10 bases outside the gene matches. CDR3 coding DNA: TGTGCCAGCAGCTTAAGGGGGGGGGAGCCCAGATACGAGCAGTACTTC. It translates to CASSLRGGEPRYEQYF. The whole variable domain, remainder taken from reference TRBV7-3 and TRBJ2-7, is GAGVSQTPSNKVTEKGKYVELRCDPISGHTALYWYRQSLGQGPEFLIYFQGTGAADDSGLPNDRFFAVRPEGSVSTLKIQRTERGDSAVYLCASSLRGGEPRYEQYFGPGTRLTVT.

The genes are TRBV5-1 and TRBJ2-7; tentatively, D is TRBD1 (6 bases). V was cut by 4 bases and J by 1 base, with 12 bases left in between. CDR3 length: 14 residues. The germline V gene has CDR1 SGHRS and CDR2 YFSETQ. The CDR3 DNA sequence: TGCGCCAGCAGCCCACGGGACACTTCCTACGAGCAGTACTTC. This sequence encodes CASSPRDTSYEQYF.

This clonotype is large by share. This chain connects TRBV29-1 to TRBJ2-1; no clear D. V shed 7 bases and J shed 7 bases, with 14 bases lying between them. The CDR3 extends over 12 amino acids. Germline lookup yields CDR1 SQVTM and CDR2 ANQGSEA. The CDR3 sequence is CSARRLGNEQFF. The CDR3 DNA sequence: TGCAGCGCCCGGCGCCTGGGAAATGAGCAGTTCTTC.

This clonotype was observed a few times. The chain joins TRBV19 to TRBJ2-7; 13 bases line up with TRBD2. J gave up 3 bases and V 4 bases, and 6 bases lay outside the gene matches. Germline assignment: CDR1 LNHDA and CDR2 SQIVND (reference sequence). CDR3 size: 16 residues. The CDR3: CASSNAGTSGDYEQYF. The CDR3, as DNA: TGTGCCAGTAGTAACGCCGGGACTAGCGGGGACTACGAGCAGTACTTC.

The chain joins TRBV5-1 to TRBJ1-4; TRBD1 is a possible D gene (5 bases). Looked up from germline, CDR1 is SGHRS and CDR2 is YFSETQ. The CDR3 extends over 16 amino acids. V was shortened by 4 bases and J by 4 bases, with 17 bases between the two germline ends. For the CDR3, the DNA is TGCGCCAGCAGCCTGGGATTGGGGACCGGTAATGAAAAACTGTTTTTT. It codes for CASSLGLGTGNEKLFF.